The 6 T cell receptor beta chains below all came from one sample that was sequenced in a study of CD8+ T cells in alopecia areata. Once RNA had been extracted, it was reverse transcribed into cDNA to act as the sequencing template. Profiling relied on immunoSEQ multiplex PCR, and the TCRdb table lists in-frame clones only, not all of them. The repertoire holds 130,000 to 150,000 clones, 85% to 90% seen once, with around 16% in the top ten. The sample was CD8+ T cells sorted from blood, taken at week 0. These receptors were collected from a human donor with alopecia areata.

This chain links TRBV6-5 with TRBJ2-1; D ambiguous. The length of the CDR3 is 12 residues. V lost 4 bases, J lost 6 bases, and 7 bases lay in between. Germline loops: CDR1 MNHEY, CDR2 SVGAGI. The CDR3 protein is CASSSDFNEQFF. In DNA form, the CDR3 reads TGTGCCAGCAGTTCAGACTTCAATGAGCAGTTCTTC.

The rearrangement links TRBV29-1 to TRBJ1-2, with D possibly TRBD1 on 6 matching bases. Germline CDR1 SQVTM, CDR2 ANQGSEA. V was clipped by 3 bases and J by 5 bases, with 16 bases between them. This CDR3 comprises 14 residues. CDR3 sequence: CSVESRGPGYGYTF. The CDR3 DNA is TGCAGCGTTGAGAGCAGGGGACCGGGGTATGGCTACACCTTC.

In regard to this clone: Other nucleotide sequences in the sample specify the same CDR3. CDR3 bases: TGTGCCAGCAGCCCCTCGTCGTACGAGCAGTACTTC. This translates into CASSPSSYEQYF. The chain carries TRBV7-9 and TRBJ2-7; no definite D call. The germline CDR1 and CDR2 sequences are SEHNR and FQNEAQ (reference sequence). The CDR3 has 12 residues. Trimming cost V 5 bases and J 4 bases, with 9 bases left between them.

This chain joins TRBV5-4 and TRBJ1-2, with D hard to call. Trimming shortened V by 1 base and J by 4 bases, and 11 bases separated the two germline ends. CDR3 length equals 14 residues. Germline assignment: CDR1 SGHNT and CDR2 YYREEE (reference sequence). The CDR3 is CASSLMTGSYGYTF. The CDR3 DNA follows: TGTGCCAGCAGCTTGATGACGGGCTCCTATGGCTACACCTTC.

The V and J genes are TRBV7-9 and TRBJ2-7; 9 nucleotides match TRBD1. V lost 5 bases to trimming and J lost 2 bases; unmatched junction nucleotides: 7. Germline V gene sequence: CDR1 SEHNR, CDR2 FQNEAQ (reference sequence). The CDR3 has 15 amino acids. The CDR3 DNA reads as TGTGCCAGCAGCGGGGACAGGGTGAACGCCTACGAGCAGTACTTC. Translation gives CASSGDRVNAYEQYF.

The chain carries TRBV2 and TRBJ2-5, with D uncertain. Germline V gene sequence: CDR1 SNHLY, CDR2 FYNNEI. The CDR3 extends over 13 amino acids. V was pared by 5 bases and J by 2 bases, with 9 bases between. The CDR3 loop is CASSLTVQETQYF. In nucleotides, the CDR3 is TGTGCCAGCAGTTTAACAGTACAAGAGACCCAGTACTTC. The full variable domain, its missing parts supplied by reference TRBV2 and TRBJ2-5, is EPEVTQTPSHQVTQMGQEVILRCVPISNHLYFYWYRQILGQKVEFLVSFYNNEISEKSEIFDDQFSVERPDGSNFTLKIRSTKLEDSAMYFCASSLTVQETQYFGPGTRLLVL.